Following are 26 T cell receptor beta chains from one sample sequenced in a study of T-cell reconstitution after alpha-beta-depleted transplantation in children. Unique molecular identifiers were used to barcode this TCRbeta library. Each CDR3 protein gets one entry after TCRdb re-called the PCR reads with MiXCR. Found here are hundreds of thousands of distinct CDR3 sequences, 10% to 13% of them singletons; the top ten hold less than 5%. The material sequenced was PBMCs from the stem cell graft donor, taken from the stem cell graft. Every receptor here comes from a human donor who donated a stem cell graft to a child with acute myeloid leukemia.

This clonotype has a handful of counts. The chain joins TRBV4-3 to TRBJ2-7; 13 nucleotides agree with TRBD2. This CDR3 is built from 15 residues. Germline CDR1 LGHNA, CDR2 YSLEER. The V and J ends lost 0 bases and 6 bases, in that order; junction bases with no gene match: 2. In DNA form, the CDR3 reads TGCGCCAGCAGCCAAGATCGACTAGCGGGAGGCGAGCAGTACTTC. This encodes CASSQDRLAGGEQYF.

This clonotype was detected only a few times. This chain connects TRBV7-6 to TRBJ2-7, with a tentative D call TRBD2 (5 bases). V gave up 2 bases and J gave up 6 bases, with 17 bases separating them. The CDR3 is 15 amino acids. Germline-derived CDR1 and CDR2 are SGHVS and FNYEAQ. The CDR3 here is CASSLRGLGRGEQYF. CDR3 DNA: TGTGCCAGCAGCTTAAGAGGGCTGGGAAGAGGCGAGCAGTACTTC.

In its sample, this clonotype was seen many times. The V gene is TRBV4-2, the J gene TRBJ1-1; D gene unclear. The CDR3 consists of 13 residues. V was cut by 1 base and J by 2 bases, with 5 bases left in between. Germline V gene sequence: CDR1 LGHNA, CDR2 YNFKEQ. This CDR3 reads CASSQVTNTEAFF. The CDR3 DNA sequence: TGTGCCAGCAGCCAAGTGACCAACACTGAAGCTTTCTTT.

This clonotype has at least ten counts. CDR3 region: CSIGPMAEQFF. The CDR3 DNA reads TGCAGTATAGGGCCGATGGCGGAGCAGTTCTTC. The V gene is TRBV20-1, the J gene TRBJ2-1; no reliable D call. Per germline, CDR1 DFQATT and CDR2 SNEGSKA (reference sequence). Trimming shortened V by 8 bases and J by 10 bases, and 15 bases separated the two germline ends. The CDR3 contains 11 residues.

This clonotype has just a few counts. V and J are TRBV5-1 and TRBJ2-3, with unresolved D. With 4 bases removed from V and 1 base from J, the gap between germline ends came to 4 bases. The CDR3 has 12 amino acids. Germline CDR1 and CDR2: SGHRS and YFSETQ. CDR3 bases: TGCGCCAGCAGCGCCCGCACAGATACGCAGTATTTT. The encoded protein is CASSARTDTQYF.

There are a few counts of this clonotype. This sequence joins TRBV20-1 and TRBJ2-5; D may be TRBD2 (6 bases). This CDR3 region has 14 residues. V was cut by 6 bases and J by 0 bases, with 14 bases left in between. Germline loops: CDR1 DFQATT, CDR2 SNEGSKA (reference sequence). The CDR3 DNA sequence: TGCAGTGCAGAGCCTCTAGCGAACCAAGAGACCCAGTACTTC. Residues: CSAEPLANQETQYF.

This chain links TRBV5-1 with TRBJ2-3; D is unresolved. CDR1 and CDR2 (germline): SGHRS, YFSETQ. CDR3 size: 15 residues. V was cut by 5 bases and J by 2 bases, with 15 bases left in between. The CDR3 is CASRASPFPTDTQYF. The CDR3 bases are TGCGCCAGCAGAGCAAGTCCATTTCCCACAGATACGCAGTATTTT.

This clonotype was seen a handful of times. The chain joins TRBV4-2 to TRBJ2-1; 15 bases agree with TRBD2. The CDR3 is 18 residues long. Germline CDR1 reads LGHNA; CDR2 reads YNFKEQ. V lost 4 bases to trimming and J lost 2 bases; unmatched junction nucleotides: 6. CDR3 in DNA: TGTGCCAGCAGCCCCCGGACTAGCGGGAGGGAAACCTACAATGAGCAGTTCTTC. Encoded protein: CASSPRTSGRETYNEQFF.

V and J are TRBV27 and TRBJ2-4; D perhaps matches TRBD2 (6 bases). The CDR3 runs 11 residues. V was trimmed by 4 bases and J by 11 bases, leaving 9 bases between them. Germline CDR1 reads MNHEY; CDR2 reads SMNVEV (reference sequence). The CDR3 protein is CASSWGEVQYF. For the CDR3, the DNA is TGTGCCAGCAGTTGGGGGGAAGTTCAGTACTTC.

This clonotype was observed a handful of times. The chain recombines TRBV7-2 with TRBJ2-7, with 8 nucleotides matching TRBD2. V lost 9 bases, J lost 0 bases, and 7 bases stayed unmatched. The CDR3 totals 14 residues. Germline V gene data show CDR1 as SGHTA and CDR2 as FQGNSA. The CDR3 loop is CASSGVGGSYEQYF. CDR3 DNA sequence: TGTGCCAGTAGCGGGGTGGGGGGCTCCTACGAGCAGTACTTC. The full variable domain, its missing parts supplied by reference TRBV7-2 and TRBJ2-7, is GAGVSQSPSNKVTEKGKDVELRCDPISGHTALYWYRQSLGQGLEFLIYFQGNSAPDKSGLPSDRFSAERTGGSVSTLTIQRTQQEDSAVYLCASSGVGGSYEQYFGPGTRLTVT.

This clonotype was recorded at least ten times. The rearrangement joins TRBV11-1 to TRBJ2-1; D may be TRBD1 or TRBD2 (5 bases each). The CDR3 runs to 16 residues. CDR1 and CDR2 from the germline V gene are SGHAT and FQDESV (reference sequence). V lost 3 bases to trimming and J lost 0 bases, with 12 bases between them. Here the CDR3 reads CASSLFGASSYNEQFF. The CDR3, as DNA: TGTGCCAGCAGCTTGTTCGGGGCCAGCTCCTACAATGAGCAGTTCTTC.

This clonotype was seen ten or more times. V usage is TRBV11-2 and J usage is TRBJ2-3; possible D gene TRBD1, 6 bases. The CDR3 spans 15 residues. Per the germline V gene, CDR1 is SGHAT and CDR2 is FQNNGV. The V gene lost 0 bases and the J gene lost 3 bases, with 10 bases spanning the gap. CDR3 loop: CASSLDGGQTDTQYF. The CDR3 DNA follows: TGTGCCAGCAGCTTAGATGGTGGACAGACAGATACGCAGTATTTT.

This clonotype was seen a few times. The chain carries TRBV7-2 and TRBJ2-5, with 10 bases aligning to TRBD1. This CDR3 comprises 16 residues. The germline V gene encodes CDR1 SGHTA and CDR2 FQGNSA. V lost 4 bases, J lost 5 bases, and 10 bases stayed unmatched. CDR3 amino acids: CASSSNPGTGVETQYF. For the CDR3, the DNA is TGTGCCAGCAGCTCCAATCCAGGGACAGGGGTGGAGACCCAGTACTTC. Full variable domain (missing parts from reference TRBV7-2 and TRBJ2-5): GAGVSQSPSNKVTEKGKDVELRCDPISGHTALYWYRQSLGQGLEFLIYFQGNSAPDKSGLPSDRFSAERTGGSVSTLTIQRTQQEDSAVYLCASSSNPGTGVETQYFGPGTRLLVL.

This clonotype has a count of ten or more. V is TRBV7-9 and J is TRBJ2-3; D tentatively fits TRBD1 or TRBD2 (6 bases each). The germline CDR1 and CDR2 sequences are SEHNR and FQNEAQ (reference sequence). The CDR3 is 13 residues long. The V gene lost 6 bases and the J gene lost 5 bases, with 12 bases spanning the gap. CDR3 loop: CASRAGEVDTQYF. The CDR3 bases are TGTGCCAGCAGGGCAGGGGAGGTAGATACGCAGTATTTT.

This rearrangement joins TRBV7-2 to TRBJ2-3; 7 nucleotides agree with TRBD2. Germline V gene data show CDR1 as SGHTA and CDR2 as FQGNSA. The trim removed 5 bases at V and 3 bases at J, leaving 8 bases unmatched. The length of the CDR3 is 15 residues. CDR3 region: CASSPQLATTDTQYF. The CDR3 nucleotides are TGTGCCAGCAGCCCGCAACTAGCGACAACAGATACGCAGTATTTT.

This clonotype was picked up many times. The chain combines TRBV21-1 with TRBJ2-2; TRBD1 is the table's D call and was not checked against the DNA. TRBV21-1 has pseudogene status. This CDR3 is 15 amino acids long. CDR3: CASSIEGLGAGELFF. CDR3 DNA: TGTGCCAGCAGCATTGAGGGGTTAGGCGCCGGGGAGCTGTTTTTT.

The sample holds many counts of this clonotype. The chain couples TRBV20-1 to TRBJ2-3; 9 nucleotides line up with TRBD2. Trimming at V came to 3 bases and at J to 2 bases, leaving 6 bases not matched to a gene. The germline V gene encodes CDR1 DFQATT and CDR2 SNEGSKA (reference sequence). The CDR3 is made up of 15 amino acids. In nucleotides, the CDR3 is TGCAGTGCTAGTAGCCTAGCGGGGTACACAGATACGCAGTATTTT. Amino acids: CSASSLAGYTDTQYF.

There are a few counts of this clonotype. The chain joins TRBV3-1 to TRBJ1-2; no reliable D call. Germline V CDR1 and CDR2: LGHDT, YNNKEL (reference sequence). The ends were cut back, 3 bases at V and 0 bases at J, with 14 bases in the middle. The CDR3 has 16 residues. The chain's CDR3 is CASSHVGLSANYGYTF. The CDR3 nucleotides are TGTGCCAGCAGCCATGTTGGCCTCTCAGCTAACTATGGCTACACCTTC.

This clonotype was counted at least ten times. The V call is TRBV7-6, the J call TRBJ2-1; 11 bases are a match to TRBD2. This CDR3 region has 17 residues. V gave up 1 base and J gave up 3 bases; unmatched junction bases: 5. The V gene's germline CDR1 is SGHVS and CDR2 FNYEAQ. CDR3 in DNA: TGTGCCAGCAGCTTAGGTCGACTAGCGGGGAACTACAATGAGCAGTTCTTC. This codes for CASSLGRLAGNYNEQFF.

Only a few counts were recorded for this clonotype. The chain is built from TRBV9 and TRBJ1-5, with D perhaps matching TRBD1 (5 bases). The ends were cut back, 0 bases at V and 7 bases at J, with 14 bases in the middle. The CDR3 extends over 15 amino acids. Germline V gene sequence: CDR1 SGDLS, CDR2 YYNGEE. The CDR3 DNA reads as TGTGCCAGCAGCGTAGCGGCAGGGTCGGGACAGCCCCAGCATTTT. Translated: CASSVAAGSGQPQHF.

This chain links TRBV11-3 with TRBJ2-1, with 12 nucleotides matching TRBD2. The ends lost 5 bases at V and 8 bases at J; junction bases unmatched: 7. This CDR3 comprises 15 residues. Germline-derived CDR1 and CDR2 are SGHNT and YENEEA. The DNA of the CDR3 is TGTGCCAGCAGCCTCCGACTAGCGGGAGAGGATGAGCAGTTCTTC. Translated, it gives CASSLRLAGEDEQFF.

The sample holds a few counts of this clonotype. The gene calls are TRBV12-3 or TRBV12-4 and TRBJ2-5; D unresolved. The CDR3 totals 15 residues. V shed 5 bases and J shed 2 bases, with 15 bases lying between them. CDR3 nucleotide sequence: TGTGCCAGCAGTCCCGGGTCTCTGGATCAAGAGACCCAGTACTTC. Translating gives CASSPGSLDQETQYF.

This clonotype showed up many times. The V call is TRBV7-2, the J call TRBJ1-2; D gene unclear. Germline V gives CDR1 SGHTA, CDR2 FQGNSA. The germline V and J ends were trimmed by 5 bases and 5 bases, with 12 bases remaining between them. The CDR3 contains 13 residues. CDR3 protein: CASSRAGAYGYTF. The CDR3 DNA reads TGTGCCAGCAGCCGCGCTGGAGCTTATGGCTACACCTTC.

The rearrangement joins TRBV7-2 to TRBJ2-4; 8 bases are shared with TRBD1. This CDR3 region has 13 residues. Unmatched junction bases numbered 6, after V lost 5 bases and J lost 9 bases. Germline-derived CDR1 and CDR2 are SGHTA and FQGNSA. This CDR3 is CASSLTGVGIQYF. CDR3 sequence (DNA): TGTGCCAGCAGCCTGACAGGGGTCGGCATTCAGTACTTC.

V and J are TRBV4-2 and TRBJ1-2; D gene ambiguous. V was clipped by 4 bases and J by 4 bases, with 13 bases between them. In germline, CDR1 is LGHNA, CDR2 YNFKEQ. The CDR3 covers 14 residues. The CDR3 region is CASSLERGIYGYTF. The CDR3 DNA is TGTGCCAGCAGCCTCGAACGGGGAATCTATGGCTACACCTTC.

The V call is TRBV12-3 or TRBV12-4, the J call TRBJ1-6; no clear D. The length of the CDR3 is 18 residues. Deletions cut 5 bases from V and 0 bases from J, with 17 bases between. The CDR3 nucleotides read TGTGCCAGCAGTCCCTTTGGCTTAGGTAGCTCCTATAATTCACCCCTCCACTTT. Translating it yields CASSPFGLGSSYNSPLHF.